These 2 T cell receptor beta chains share one sample of origin, sequenced in a study of early T cells in non-severe SARS-CoV-2 infection. TCRdb called the 5' RACE reads again in MiXCR, with one record for every CDR3 protein. Of about 30,000 distinct CDR3 sequences listed, more than 4.5% are singletons. Sample: whole blood. Receptors were obtained from an adult who was a healthcare worker with PCR-confirmed SARS-CoV-2 infection or an uninfected control (not recorded which).

This clonotype was recorded at least ten times. The genes are TRBV29-1 and TRBJ1-1; 9 bases map to TRBD1. Germline-derived CDR1 and CDR2 are SQVTM and ANQGSEA. This CDR3 is 13 amino acids long. V was clipped by 5 bases and J by 8 bases; unmatched bases: 9. The CDR3 DNA reads TGCAGCGTTATGATCCGGGACAGGGTCGAAGCTTTCTTT. This sequence encodes CSVMIRDRVEAFF.

This clonotype turned up a few times. The chain has TRBV20-1 and TRBJ1-5; a possible D gene is TRBD1 (5 bases). Germline CDR1 and CDR2: DFQATT and SNEGSKA (reference sequence). The V gene lost 8 bases and the J gene lost 4 bases, with 12 bases spanning the gap. The CDR3 has 12 residues. This CDR3 reads CSWGEGNQPQHF. Written as DNA, the CDR3 is TGCAGTTGGGGAGAGGGGAATCAGCCCCAGCATTTT.